The text below deals with one T cell receptor beta chain. This CDR3 is built from 15 residues. Germline CDR1 MNHNY, CDR2 SVGAGI (reference sequence). V shed 4 bases and J 4 bases; nucleotides not matched to a gene: 3. In the authors' methods: Estimates of nucleated cell counts were drawn from the amplification of reference gene primers. Libraries were prepared by immunoSEQ multiplex PCR; TCRdb keeps only in-frame clonotypes and omits some of them. For V, J and clone size, that table is used; D and trimming come from the DNA. The sample has some 75,000 clones, around 80% seen once; the top ten hold 9.5% to 15%. Patients of the Seattle cohort, enrolled during active infection, were followed longitudinally. This sample is drawn from a study of blood T cell repertoires in COVID-19. On the study more broadly: Donors in the United States, Italy and Spain gave samples during acute or convalescent COVID-19. PBMCs, B-cell-depleted T cells, or T cells provided the cDNA or gDNA that made up the material.

This clonotype was obtained from a man aged 45-60 years with COVID-19, enrolled during active disease. Sample: peripheral blood. V is TRBV6-6 and J is TRBJ2-3, with 12 nucleotides matching TRBD2. CDR3 DNA sequence: TGTGCCAGCAGTTCCCTAGCGGGAGGGGCAGATACGCAGTATTTT. As protein: CASSSLAGGADTQYF.